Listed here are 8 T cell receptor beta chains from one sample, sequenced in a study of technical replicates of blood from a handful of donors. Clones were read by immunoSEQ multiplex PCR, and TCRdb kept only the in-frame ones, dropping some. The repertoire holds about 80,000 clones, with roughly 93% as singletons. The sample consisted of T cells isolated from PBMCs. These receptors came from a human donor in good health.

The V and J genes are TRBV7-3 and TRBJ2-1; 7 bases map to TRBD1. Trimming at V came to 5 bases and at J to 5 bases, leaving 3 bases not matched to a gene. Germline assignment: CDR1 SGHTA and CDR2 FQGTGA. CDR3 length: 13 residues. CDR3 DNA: TGTGCCAGCAGCAACAGGGGTGACAATGAGCAGTTCTTC. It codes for CASSNRGDNEQFF. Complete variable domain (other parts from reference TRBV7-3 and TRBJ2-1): GAGVSQTPSNKVTEKGKYVELRCDPISGHTALYWYRQSLGQGPEFLIYFQGTGAADDSGLPNDRFFAVRPEGSVSTLKIQRTERGDSAVYLCASSNRGDNEQFFGPGTRLTVL.

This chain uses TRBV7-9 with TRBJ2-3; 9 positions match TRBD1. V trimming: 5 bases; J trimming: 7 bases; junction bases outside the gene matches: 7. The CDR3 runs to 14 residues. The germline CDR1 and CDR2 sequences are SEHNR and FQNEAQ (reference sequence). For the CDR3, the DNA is TGTGCCAGCAGCCTAAGGACAGGGGTGCATACGCAGTATTTT. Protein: CASSLRTGVHTQYF.

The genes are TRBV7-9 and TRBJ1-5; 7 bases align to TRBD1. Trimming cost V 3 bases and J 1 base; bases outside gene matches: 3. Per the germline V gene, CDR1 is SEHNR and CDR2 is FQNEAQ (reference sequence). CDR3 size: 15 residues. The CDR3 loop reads CASSLQQGSNQPQHF. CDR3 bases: TGTGCCAGCAGCTTGCAACAGGGGAGCAATCAGCCCCAGCATTTT.

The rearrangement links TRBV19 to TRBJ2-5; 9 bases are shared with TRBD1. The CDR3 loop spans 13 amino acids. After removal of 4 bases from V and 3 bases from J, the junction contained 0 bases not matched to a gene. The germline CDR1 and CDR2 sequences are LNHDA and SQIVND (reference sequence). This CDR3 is CASSRDREETQYF. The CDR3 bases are TGTGCCAGTAGTAGGGACAGGGAAGAGACCCAGTACTTC.

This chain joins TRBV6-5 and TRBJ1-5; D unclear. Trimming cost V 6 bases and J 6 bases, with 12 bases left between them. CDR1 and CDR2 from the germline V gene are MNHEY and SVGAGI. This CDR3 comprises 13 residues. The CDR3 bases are TGTGCCAGCAGAATGAACTCACTTCAGCCCCAGCATTTT. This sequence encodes CASRMNSLQPQHF.

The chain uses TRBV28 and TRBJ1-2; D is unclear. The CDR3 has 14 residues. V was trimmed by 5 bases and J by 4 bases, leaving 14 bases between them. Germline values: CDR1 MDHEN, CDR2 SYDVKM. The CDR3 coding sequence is TGTGCCAGCAGTACTCAGGACTTCGCCTATGGCTACACCTTC. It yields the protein CASSTQDFAYGYTF.

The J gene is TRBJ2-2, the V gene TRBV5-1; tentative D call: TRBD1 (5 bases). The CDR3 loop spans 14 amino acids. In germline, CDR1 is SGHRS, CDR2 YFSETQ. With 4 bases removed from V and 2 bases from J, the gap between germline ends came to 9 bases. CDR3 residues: CASSADRNTGELFF. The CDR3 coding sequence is TGCGCCAGCAGCGCTGACAGAAACACCGGGGAGCTGTTTTTT.

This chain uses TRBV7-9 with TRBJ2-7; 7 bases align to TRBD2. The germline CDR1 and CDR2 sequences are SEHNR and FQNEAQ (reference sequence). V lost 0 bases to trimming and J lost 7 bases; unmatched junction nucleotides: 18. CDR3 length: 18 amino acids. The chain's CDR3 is CASSLALGGRTPAWEQYF. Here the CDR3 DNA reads TGTGCCAGCAGCTTAGCCTTGGGAGGGCGGACTCCTGCTTGGGAGCAGTACTTC.